This T cell receptor beta chain was documented in a study of blood T cell repertoires in COVID-19 (dated by TCRdb to between 2020 and 2021). Background for the entire study: Collaborator samples came from the United States, Italy and Spain and covered acute and convalescent phases of COVID-19. The material from the prospective study consisted of cDNA or gDNA derived from T cells, B-cell-depleted T cells, or PBMCs. Subjects who had been exposed to COVID-19, were actively infected with it, or had recovered from it provided the deeply sampled blood TCRbeta repertoires that made up the dataset. The repertoires were released in a freely available public database intended as a resource for research on the immune response to SARS-CoV-2. The samples were drawn from two sources: the first 160 participants of the ongoing ImmuneRACE study, and 1,200 or so subjects contributed by 6 global collaborators. Sample metadata almost always included a de-identified subject ID, COVID-19 status, age in years and sex. HLA class I and class II types, where available, came from metadata supplied by the sample provider rather than from assay-based typing.

This clone was detected once. Its recognized antigen is unknown. There are no base qualities to consult, and no much larger clone falls within one base. General findings and caveats noted by the study authors: The amount of clinical and demographic metadata varied by source and participant and was provided uncurated.

The collaborating institutions used their own protocols to collect whole blood in K2EDTA tubes. Collaborator samples were shipped for TCRbeta analysis as frozen whole blood, isolated PBMCs, or DNA extracted from either sample type. The immunoSEQ Assay, a bias-controlled multiplex PCR, was used to amplify TCRbeta CDR3 regions from genomic DNA. In the paper's pipeline: Nucleated cell counts per sample were estimated from amplification of reference gene primers within the assay. To quantify the absolute abundance of each unique TCRbeta CDR3 rearrangement, sequence reads were collapsed and filtered. For each sample, productive Simpson clonality was calculated as the square root of Simpson's diversity index across productive rearrangements. The table comes from immuneACCESS by way of TCRdb, which keeps in-frame sequences with V and J called. Part of the clones is missing from these tables; in studies checked, under half for an unresolved V gene and the rest for unknown reasons. The V and J calls and clone size were taken over from that table, and D and trimming were inferred from the DNA. This sample comprises 80,000 to 95,000 clones, 80% to 85% of them detected only once. The top ten constitute roughly 32% of the sample.

This sequence originates from a woman older than 75 with active or convalescent COVID-19. The sample taken for sequencing was peripheral blood.

The CDR3 reads as follows: CASSLERGNTEAFF. The DNA reads TGCGCCAGCAGCTTGGAAAGAGGGAACACTGAAGCTTTCTTT. In this chain, TRBV5-1 is recombined with TRBJ1-1; the D segment cannot be called with confidence. The germline ends are 7 bases apart after V is trimmed by 0 bases and J by 1 base. The CDR3 holds 14 amino acids from the cysteine to the phenylalanine. The retained sequence is limited to the CDR3, 42 bases, with the frame set at the first base. CDR1 and CDR2, looked up from the germline V gene, are SGHRS and YFSETQ.